These 32 T cell receptor beta chains were sequenced from one sample in a study of blood T cell repertoires in COVID-19. The protocol was immunoSEQ multiplex PCR, while the TCRdb copy is restricted to in-frame clones and leaves out a portion. Here the sample spans roughly 130,000 clones, around 86% being singletons. The sequencing sample was made of peripheral blood. These receptors came from a man aged 35-49 years with active or convalescent COVID-19.

This clone was seen just once. In nucleotides, the CDR3 is TGTGCCATCAATGGGTTATCGACGGGAAAGCAGTACTTC. It yields the protein CAINGLSTGKQYF. The rearrangement links TRBV10-3 to TRBJ2-7; tentatively, D is TRBD2 (5 bases). V was trimmed by 7 bases and J by 8 bases, leaving 18 bases between them. The CDR3 length is 13 residues. CDR1 ENHRY and CDR2 SYGVKD come from the germline V gene.

This clone came up a few times. Other DNA sequences of this sample code for an identical CDR3. The chain employs TRBV19 and TRBJ1-5; TRBD1 matches at 8 bases. V lost 5 bases and J lost 4; bases outside the gene matches: 4. The CDR3 runs to 14 residues. Germline-derived CDR1 and CDR2 are LNHDA and SQIVND (reference sequence). CDR3 loop: CASSPGQDNQPQHF. As DNA, the CDR3 is TGTGCCAGTAGTCCGGGACAGGATAATCAGCCCCAGCATTTT.

This clone occurred a few times. The V call is TRBV19, the J call TRBJ1-1; the match to TRBD1 covers 8 bases. Trimming removed 6 bases from V and 0 bases from J; junction bases left unmatched: 6. Germline loops: CDR1 LNHDA, CDR2 SQIVND (reference sequence). The CDR3 has 15 amino acids. The CDR3 reads CASSLTGGLNTEAFF. In DNA form, the CDR3 reads TGTGCCAGTAGCCTCACAGGGGGTCTGAACACTGAAGCTTTCTTT.

This chain connects TRBV21-1 to TRBJ2-6; the table's D call TRBD1 went unverified against the DNA. TRBV21-1 is listed as a pseudogene. The CDR3 sequence is 17 residues long. DNA for the CDR3: TGTGCCAGCAGCAAAGGGGGACACTCCTCTGGGGCCAACGTCCTGACTTTC. It specifies CASSKGGHSSGANVLTF.

V gene TRBV19 combines with J gene TRBJ1-3, with TRBD1 identical over 9 bases. Looked up from germline, CDR1 is LNHDA and CDR2 is SQIVND (reference sequence). The CDR3 loop spans 15 amino acids. The trim removed 6 bases at V and 7 bases at J, leaving 10 bases unmatched. The CDR3 DNA reads TGTGCCAGTAGCGTCCGACAGGGGGTGAGGAACACCATATATTTT. This translates into CASSVRQGVRNTIYF.

This clone was found once. The rearrangement uses TRBV9 and TRBJ1-6; 9 bases are a match to TRBD1. Germline values: CDR1 SGDLS, CDR2 YYNGEE. This CDR3 region has 19 residues. With 3 bases clipped from V and 7 bases from J, the junction kept 17 bases outside the gene matches. The CDR3 sequence is CASSAKIEGQGLSNSPLHF. The CDR3 DNA reads as TGTGCCAGCAGCGCTAAAATCGAGGGACAGGGATTGAGCAATTCACCCCTCCACTTT. Based on the CDR3 plus reference TRBV9 and TRBJ1-6, the full variable domain is DSGVTQTPKHLITATGQRVTLRCSPRSGDLSVYWYQQSLDQGLQFLIQYYNGEERAKGNILERFSAQQFPDLHSELNLSSLELGDSALYFCASSAKIEGQGLSNSPLHFGNGTRLTVT.

This chain links TRBV7-2 with TRBJ1-1; perhaps TRBD1 as D (5 bases). Germline V gives CDR1 SGHTA, CDR2 FQGNSA. The CDR3 covers 16 residues. Deletions cut 1 base from V and 3 bases from J, with 15 bases between. The CDR3 DNA follows: TGTGCCAGCAGCTTAGGAGGGCGTCGGGGGGACACTGAAGCTTTCTTT. It codes for CASSLGGRRGDTEAFF.

The chain joins TRBV3-1 (or the pseudogene TRBV3-2) to TRBJ2-2, with 9 positions matching TRBD1. CDR1 is LGHDT and CDR2 is YNNKEL in the germline V gene (reference sequence). The junction had 11 bases not matched to a gene; V was cut back by 7 bases and J by 2 bases. This CDR3 is built from 17 residues. The CDR3 spells CASIKTGGASNTGELFF. CDR3 sequence (DNA): TGTGCCAGCATCAAAACAGGGGGCGCAAGCAACACCGGGGAGCTGTTTTTT.

The J gene is TRBJ2-5, the V gene TRBV7-3, with a weak D call TRBD1 (5 bases). Germline lookup yields CDR1 SGHTA and CDR2 FQGTGA. Trimming left V 5 bases short and J 2 bases short, with 18 bases between. The CDR3 is 16 amino acids. DNA of the CDR3: TGTGCCAGCAGCCAAGGGCCTGGGGCCGGACAAGAGACCCAGTACTTC. Protein product: CASSQGPGAGQETQYF.

This rearrangement joins TRBV7-2 to TRBJ2-2; TRBD1 aligns across 10 bases. Germline loops: CDR1 SGHTA, CDR2 FQGNSA. Trimming at V came to 5 bases and at J to 7 bases, leaving 10 bases not matched to a gene. The CDR3 loop spans 16 amino acids. CDR3 coding DNA: TGTGCCAGCAGCCCGTCGGGACAGGGGATGAACGGGGAGCTGTTTTTT. It encodes CASSPSGQGMNGELFF.

Concerning this clone itself: This CDR3 is also generated by other DNA sequences in the sample. V gene TRBV7-3 combines with J gene TRBJ2-5; TRBD2 matches at 7 bases. Per the germline V gene, CDR1 is SGHTA and CDR2 is FQGTGA. The junction had 1 base not matched to a gene; V was cut back by 1 base and J by 5 bases. This CDR3 has 13 residues. This CDR3 reads CASSLNGGETQYF. CDR3 bases: TGTGCCAGCAGCTTAAACGGGGGGGAGACCCAGTACTTC.

The chain uses TRBV4-3 and TRBJ2-7, with 13 bases matching TRBD2. The CDR3 length is 16 residues. J lost 2 bases, V lost 3 bases, and 4 bases had no gene match. In germline, CDR1 is LGHNA, CDR2 YSLEER. The CDR3 region has the DNA TGCGCCAGCAGCCAGGAACTAGCGGGGGGGACCTACGAGCAGTACTTC. Its protein is CASSQELAGGTYEQYF.

This sequence joins TRBV7-2 and TRBJ2-3, with TRBD2 identical over 11 bases. The J segment lost 0 bases and the V segment lost 5 bases, leaving 4 bases of the junction unmatched. The CDR3 totals 16 residues. Germline V lookup: CDR1 SGHTA, CDR2 FQGNSA. Written as DNA, the CDR3 is TGTGCCAGCAGCCCCAGACTAGCGGGGAGCACAGATACGCAGTATTTT. Its protein product is CASSPRLAGSTDTQYF.

V and J are TRBV7-2 and TRBJ2-2; 10 bases match TRBD2. Germline V gene data show CDR1 as SGHTA and CDR2 as FQGNSA. Losses at the gene ends were 2 bases for V and 6 bases for J; bases not matched to a gene: 15. The CDR3 is 19 amino acids. Here the CDR3 DNA reads TGTGCCAGCAGCTTAAGTCTAGCGGGGGCCTTGGGGCACGCCGGGGAGCTGTTTTTT. Its translation is CASSLSLAGALGHAGELFF.

This chain connects TRBV6-5 to TRBJ2-3; no definite D call. CDR3 length equals 12 residues. Between the trimmed V and J ends, which lost 4 bases and 4 bases, there was a span of 6 bases. The germline V gene encodes CDR1 MNHEY and CDR2 SVGAGI. The CDR3 protein is CASSSAADTQYF. DNA of the CDR3: TGTGCCAGCAGTTCCGCAGCAGATACGCAGTATTTT.

V gene TRBV5-1 combines with J gene TRBJ1-6; 7 nucleotides match TRBD1. This CDR3 has 15 amino acids. V was pared by 4 bases and J by 5 bases, with 6 bases of the junction left unmatched. Germline CDR1 reads SGHRS; CDR2 reads YFSETQ. The DNA for the CDR3 is TGCGCCAGCAGCACGCAGGGGGTAGATAATTCACCCCTCCACTTT. Translating it yields CASSTQGVDNSPLHF.

This chain uses TRBV5-1 with TRBJ2-2, with TRBD2 identical over 8 bases. Per germline, CDR1 SGHRS and CDR2 YFSETQ. This CDR3 is 16 amino acids long. Trimming cost V 6 bases and J 0 bases; bases outside gene matches: 7. The CDR3: CASTRLLAANTGELFF. CDR3 DNA sequence: TGCGCCAGCACCCGACTACTAGCGGCGAACACCGGGGAGCTGTTTTTT.

Written as DNA, the CDR3 is TGCGCCAGCAGCGAAATGGCACAGGGTCCCCAAGAGACCCAGTACTTC. Its protein is CASSEMAQGPQETQYF. The gene calls are TRBV5-1 and TRBJ2-5, with D possibly TRBD1 on 6 matching bases. Trimming stripped 4 bases from V and 1 base from J, with 17 bases between. Per germline, CDR1 SGHRS and CDR2 YFSETQ. The CDR3 runs to 16 residues.

With respect to this clone: A junction boundary mismatches the germline segment, possibly from a read error. The chain is built from TRBV5-5 and TRBJ2-5; TRBD1 agrees at 7 bases. The germline V gene has CDR1 SGHKS and CDR2 YYEKEE (reference sequence). The CDR3 is 18 residues long. CDR3 amino acids: CASSSGSGRDSHQATQYF. Written as DNA, the CDR3 is TGTGCCAGCAGCTCAGGGAGCGGTCGGGACAGCCATCAAGCGACCCAGTACTTC.

This rearrangement joins TRBV6-5 to TRBJ1-6; possibly TRBD1 for D (6 bases). This CDR3 is 16 amino acids long. V was trimmed by 2 bases and J by 0 bases, leaving 8 bases between them. CDR1 is MNHEY and CDR2 is SVGAGI in the germline V gene. The CDR3 loop is CASSYQGSSYNSPLHF. As DNA, the CDR3 is TGTGCCAGCAGTTACCAGGGGAGCTCCTATAATTCACCCCTCCACTTT.

The V and J genes are TRBV7-9 and TRBJ1-2, with a tentative D call TRBD1 (5 bases). The CDR3 extends over 16 amino acids. Germline V gives CDR1 SEHNR, CDR2 FQNEAQ (reference sequence). With 4 bases removed from V and 2 bases from J, the gap between germline ends came to 17 bases. The CDR3 protein is CASSSPGGSINYGYTF. DNA of the CDR3: TGTGCCAGCAGCTCGCCGGGGGGGTCAATAAACTATGGCTACACCTTC.

The chain is built from TRBV10-3 and TRBJ1-2; no reliable D call. Germline V gene sequence: CDR1 ENHRY, CDR2 SYGVKD. This CDR3 region has 12 residues. Trimming took 11 bases from V and 0 from J, leaving 10 bases between them. The CDR3 coding sequence is TGTGCCTCGTACCAGGCTAACTATGGCTACACCTTC. Translated, it gives CASYQANYGYTF.

Note on this clone: The same CDR3 arises from other DNA sequences in this sample as well. The rearrangement links TRBV30 to TRBJ1-3; D unclear. CDR3 length: 12 amino acids. Trimming pared 0 bases from V and 4 bases from J, leaving 4 bases between. Germline V gene lookup returns CDR1 GTSNPN and CDR2 SVGIG (reference sequence). The DNA for the CDR3 is TGTGCCTGGAGTGTTCAGGGAAACACCATATATTTT. This codes for CAWSVQGNTIYF. The variable domain in full, with the rest retrieved from reference TRBV30 and TRBJ1-3, is SQTIHQWPATLVQPVGSPLSLECTVEGTSNPNLYWYRQAAGRGLQLLFYSVGIGQISSEVPQNLSASRPQDRQFILSSKKLLLSDSGFYLCAWSVQGNTIYFGEGSWLTVV.

The rearrangement links TRBV19 to TRBJ1-3; 7 nucleotides align to TRBD1. Germline CDR1 and CDR2: LNHDA and SQIVND (reference sequence). The V gene end was trimmed by 6 bases and the J gene end by 8 bases; junction bases not matched to a gene: 4. CDR3 size: 12 residues. The CDR3 sequence: CASSFDRDTIYF. In nucleotides, the CDR3 is TGTGCCAGTAGCTTCGACAGGGACACCATATATTTT.

The chain links TRBV3-1 (or the pseudogene TRBV3-2) to TRBJ2-5, with 7 bases matching TRBD2. The ends lost 1 base at V and 5 bases at J; junction bases unmatched: 10. The CDR3 is 16 residues long. Germline V lookup: CDR1 LGHDT, CDR2 YNNKEL (reference sequence). The CDR3 sequence is CASSQGYAGVVETQYF. The CDR3 DNA sequence: TGTGCCAGCAGCCAAGGGTATGCGGGGGTTGTCGAGACCCAGTACTTC.

The chain is built from TRBV2 and TRBJ1-4, with D perhaps TRBD1 (6 bases). The V and J ends lost 3 bases and 6 bases respectively, with 20 bases between them. The CDR3 runs 17 residues. Germline CDR1 is SNHLY and CDR2 is FYNNEI. The CDR3, as DNA: TGTGCCAGCAGTGACGGAGAACAGGGAAGGCTTGATGAAAAACTGTTTTTT. This translates into CASSDGEQGRLDEKLFF.

The CDR3 region has the DNA TGTGCCAGCAGTCTGGGACAGCTTACAGATACGCAGTATTTT. Translation gives CASSLGQLTDTQYF. The chain joins TRBV27 to TRBJ2-3; 7 bases fit TRBD1. The trim removed 5 bases at V and 3 bases at J, leaving 5 bases unmatched. Germline V gene data show CDR1 as MNHEY and CDR2 as SMNVEV (reference sequence). The CDR3 contains 14 residues.

V and J are TRBV4-1 and TRBJ2-7; 7 positions match TRBD1. This CDR3 comprises 16 residues. CDR1 MGHRA and CDR2 YSYEKL come from the germline V gene. V lost 5 bases to trimming and J lost 5 bases; unmatched junction nucleotides: 15. The CDR3 DNA follows: TGCGCCAGCAGCTCCAGACGGGACAGCCCTGCGGACGAGCAGTACTTC. Encoded protein: CASSSRRDSPADEQYF.

The chain joins TRBV6-6 to TRBJ1-1, with D maybe TRBD1 (5 bases). CDR1 is MNHNY, CDR2 SVGAGI, per germline (reference sequence). With 6 bases removed from V and 4 bases from J, the gap between germline ends came to 15 bases. CDR3 length equals 14 residues. The CDR3 region has the DNA TGTGCCAGCAGCCCCCCCGGGGGGGGCACTGAAGCTTTCTTT. This encodes CASSPPGGGTEAFF.

This clone was observed at least ten times. V usage is TRBV9 and J usage is TRBJ2-7, with D perhaps matching TRBD1 (5 bases). CDR1 and CDR2 from the germline V gene are SGDLS and YYNGEE. The CDR3 runs to 16 residues. V was trimmed by 4 bases and J by 0 bases, leaving 17 bases between them. CDR3 in DNA: TGTGCCAGCAGCCCCAGTAGGGGCTCCAGCTCCTACGAGCAGTACTTC. This translates into CASSPSRGSSSYEQYF.

This rearrangement joins TRBV7-9 to TRBJ2-3; 10 nucleotides align to TRBD1. The V gene end was trimmed by 5 bases and the J gene end by 3 bases; junction bases not matched to a gene: 2. CDR1 SEHNR and CDR2 FQNEAQ come from the germline V gene (reference sequence). CDR3 length: 14 residues. CDR3 nucleotide sequence: TGTGCCAGCAGCCGGACAGGGGGGACAGATACGCAGTATTTT. This encodes CASSRTGGTDTQYF. Complete variable domain (other parts from reference TRBV7-9 and TRBJ2-3): DTGVSQNPRHKITKRGQNVTFRCDPISEHNRLYWYRQTLGQGPEFLTYFQNEAQLEKSRLLSDRFSAERPKGSFSTLEIQRTEQGDSAMYLCASSRTGGTDTQYFGPGTRLTVL.

This chain links TRBV7-2 with TRBJ1-4; D uncertain. Per the germline V gene, CDR1 is SGHTA and CDR2 is FQGNSA. CDR3 size: 14 residues. The V end was cut by 3 bases, the J end by 8 bases, with 13 bases between. The CDR3 coding sequence is TGTGCCAGCAGCTTTTCGGATTCGGGGGAAAAACTGTTTTTT. Its protein is CASSFSDSGEKLFF.